This TCR beta chain was sequenced during a study of blood T cells in healthy people across ages. Germline CDR1 ENHRY, CDR2 SYGVKD. The CDR3 extends over 13 amino acids. Sample-barcoded 5' priming and a J-beta primer mix drove a second PCR of about 7 to 11 cycles. TCRdb passed the 5' RACE reads through MiXCR, listing each CDR3 protein once. The sample has hundreds of thousands of distinct CDR3 sequences, roughly three fifths seen once; the top ten hold over 30%. This clonotype appeared a single time. Its antigen is unidentified. The donors, healthy Caucasians from Russia, were aged roughly 6 to 100. RNA extraction gave at least 5.5 micrograms of total RNA per sample. Study outcomes and limitations: Strong correlation existed between TCR beta diversity and naive T cell percentage. When set beside aged donors, long-lived donors presented more naive CD4+ cells and higher diversity.

The sequence was obtained from a man aged 55 to 70 in good health. This chain uses TRBV10-3 with TRBJ2-1, with TRBD1 identical over 7 bases. The J call could be wrong; TRBJ2-7 is a better fit for the DNA end. Source material: blood. The CDR3 loop is CAITQGEYNEQYF. In nucleotides, the CDR3 is TGTGCCATCACCCAGGGGGAGTACAATGAGCAGTACTTC.